Listed below are T cell receptor beta chains from one sample, sequenced in a study of blood T cell repertoires in COVID-19. Profiling relied on immunoSEQ multiplex PCR, and the TCRdb table lists in-frame clones only, not all of them. The top ten clones hold around 7.7% of a sample with under 200,000 clones, 84% of them seen once. The sequenced sample was peripheral blood. These receptors originate from a man aged 35 to 55 who had recovered from COVID-19. The CDR3 runs from the conserved cysteine through the conserved F or W. A D gene is named only where the DNA matches it firmly.

v_gene	len	j_gene	d_gene	CDR3aa
TRBV7-3	15	TRBJ2-1	NA	CASSLTGTPYNEQFF
TRBV6-5	14	TRBJ2-7	NA	CASRPGHLTYEQYF
TRBV6-5	15	TRBJ1-2	TRBD1	CASSSRTGVVYGYTF
TRBV7-3	13	TRBJ2-1	NA	CASSLAGLNEQFF
TRBV7-3	16	TRBJ2-1	TRBD2	CASSRGTSGTYNEQFF
TRBV2	14	TRBJ2-2	TRBD1	CASKGQGLTGELFF
TRBV11-1	15	TRBJ2-7	NA	CASSQGSGGSYEQYF
TRBV3-1/TRBV3-2	14	TRBJ2-7	TRBD2	CASSQGTSSYEQYF
TRBV30	14	TRBJ1-5	NA	CAWRKKGDNQPQHF
TRBV1	16	TRBJ2-5	NA	CTSSQTSGRAGETQYF
TRBV28	13	TRBJ2-7	NA	CASSPRWENEQYF
TRBV5-4	15	TRBJ2-7	TRBD2	CASSLSGVLADEQYF
TRBV4-1	15	TRBJ1-5	TRBD1	CASSQRTGGWQPQHF
TRBV9	16	TRBJ2-1	NA	CASSPEGGGSYNEQFF
TRBV28	15	TRBJ2-7	NA	CASSLLSGTTREQYF
TRBV27	17	TRBJ2-3	TRBD1	CASKDRVVAKRTDTQYF
TRBV7-2	13	TRBJ1-6	NA	CASSSTGSPPLHF
TRBV4-2	18	TRBJ2-2	TRBD2	CASSQEMGPAGRTGELFF
TRBV30	13	TRBJ2-2	NA	CAWTEGNTGELFF
TRBV16	12	TRBJ1-1	NA	CASSPTDTEAFF
TRBV28	15	TRBJ2-2	TRBD2	CASSLPSGNTGELFF
TRBV7-2	16	TRBJ2-5	TRBD2	CASSLTSGGTQETQYF
TRBV28	12	TRBJ2-7	TRBD1	CASNTGGYEQYF
TRBV12-5	15	TRBJ1-6	TRBD1	CASGLVGTGLSPLHF
TRBV28	16	TRBJ1-3	TRBD1	CASSMYRGPSGNTIYF
TRBV5-1	14	TRBJ2-6	NA	CASNQDSGANVLTF
TRBV7-2	14	TRBJ1-1	NA	CASSLTGGVTEAFF
TRBV4-1	14	TRBJ2-3	NA	CASSQGARTDTQYF
TRBV5-6	13	TRBJ2-7	NA	CASSLDGAYEQYF
TRBV5-6	14	TRBJ1-1	NA	CASSFRGGNTEAFF
TRBV4-2	16	TRBJ2-3	TRBD2	CASSQDLGGAKDTQYF
TRBV7-2	16	TRBJ2-5	TRBD1	CASTPGRGQRQETQYF
TRBV6-5	15	TRBJ2-2	TRBD1	CASVRGQSFTGELFF
TRBV27	18	TRBJ1-1	TRBD1	CASSMSGTGGLWITEAFF
TRBV3-1/TRBV3-2	12	TRBJ2-7	TRBD2	CASSRGGYEQYF
TRBV9	14	TRBJ2-7	NA	CASSVARGGGRQYF
TRBV4-3	17	TRBJ2-2	TRBD2	CASSQEFPSGSSGELFF
TRBV4-2	16	TRBJ2-5	TRBD2	CASSLRLAGEGETQYF
TRBV11-2	13	TRBJ1-4	NA	CASSSYVSGSLFF
TRBV28	13	TRBJ2-1	NA	CASSLVPGLEQFF
TRBV5-6	15	TRBJ2-7	NA	CASSLEVGAGYEQYF
TRBV7-9	15	TRBJ2-1	TRBD2	CASSSSGGPYNEQFF
TRBV10-1	12	TRBJ2-2	NA	CASSHTTGELFF
TRBV7-2	15	TRBJ2-7	TRBD2	CASSSRSGGIYEQYF
TRBV6-2/TRBV6-3	15	TRBJ2-2	TRBD1	CASSQDRVGTGELFF
TRBV12-5	17	TRBJ2-1	TRBD2	CASAKSLLAGGNNEQFF
TRBV7-3	13	TRBJ1-6	NA	CASSLEGSSPLHF
TRBV28	13	TRBJ1-2	NA	CASSLRVTDGYTF
TRBV12-3/TRBV12-4	13	TRBJ2-7	NA	CASSTPGSYEQYF
TRBV30	11	TRBJ2-1	NA	CAWSGGGEQFF
TRBV27	16	TRBJ2-5	TRBD2	CASSPNPSGAQETQYF
TRBV6-5	16	TRBJ1-3	NA	CASSSIRRGSGNTIYF
TRBV3-1/TRBV3-2	15	TRBJ2-1	NA	CASSQAASWGNEQFF
TRBV9	16	TRBJ2-3	TRBD2	CASSPRTSGSVDTQYF
TRBV28	14	TRBJ2-1	NA	CASRYRVTNNEQFF
TRBV5-4	15	TRBJ2-5	TRBD2	CASSPGTSGQKTQYF